The clone carrying this T cell receptor (beta chain) was observed a handful of times. The data were obtained in a study of blood T cell repertoires in COVID-19. Whole-study context: The origin of the acute and convalescent COVID-19 samples was the United States, Italy and Spain. The cDNA or gDNA used as material had been derived from T cells, B-cell-depleted T cells, or PBMCs.

In the authors' methods: By means of reference gene primer amplification, nucleated cell counts were estimated. Using immunoSEQ multiplex PCR, the repertoire was profiled, and TCRdb retains in-frame clones only, with some absent. For V, J and clone size, that table is used; D and trimming come from the DNA. The sample lists under 350,000 clones; more than 75% were seen once. From germline, CDR1 is MNHEY and CDR2 SVGEGT. The CDR3 has 15 residues. Between the trimmed V and J ends, which lost 0 bases and 4 bases, there was a span of 12 bases. Source material: peripheral blood. This sequence originates from a man aged 65 to 79 with acute or convalescent COVID-19. V usage is TRBV6-2 or TRBV6-3 and J usage is TRBJ2-5; D ambiguous. This CDR3 is CASSYSRSRRETQYF. Written as DNA, the CDR3 is TGTGCCAGCAGTTACTCGAGGTCTAGGCGAGAGACCCAGTACTTC.